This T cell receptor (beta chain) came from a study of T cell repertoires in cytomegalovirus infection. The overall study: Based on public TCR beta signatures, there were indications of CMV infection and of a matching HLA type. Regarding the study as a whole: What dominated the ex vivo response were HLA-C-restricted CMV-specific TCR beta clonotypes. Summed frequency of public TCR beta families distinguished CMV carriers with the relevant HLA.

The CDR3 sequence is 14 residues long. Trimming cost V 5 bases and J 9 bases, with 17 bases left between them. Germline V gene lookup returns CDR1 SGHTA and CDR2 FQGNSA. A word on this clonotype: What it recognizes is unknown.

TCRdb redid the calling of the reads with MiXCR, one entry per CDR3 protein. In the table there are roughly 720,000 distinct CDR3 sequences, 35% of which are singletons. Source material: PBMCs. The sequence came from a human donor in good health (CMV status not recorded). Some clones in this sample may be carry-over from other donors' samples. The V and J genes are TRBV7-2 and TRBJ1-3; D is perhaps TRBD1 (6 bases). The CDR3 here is CASSGRSLGATIYF. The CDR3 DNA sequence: TGTGCCAGCAGCGGGCGGTCATTGGGGGCCACCATATATTTT.